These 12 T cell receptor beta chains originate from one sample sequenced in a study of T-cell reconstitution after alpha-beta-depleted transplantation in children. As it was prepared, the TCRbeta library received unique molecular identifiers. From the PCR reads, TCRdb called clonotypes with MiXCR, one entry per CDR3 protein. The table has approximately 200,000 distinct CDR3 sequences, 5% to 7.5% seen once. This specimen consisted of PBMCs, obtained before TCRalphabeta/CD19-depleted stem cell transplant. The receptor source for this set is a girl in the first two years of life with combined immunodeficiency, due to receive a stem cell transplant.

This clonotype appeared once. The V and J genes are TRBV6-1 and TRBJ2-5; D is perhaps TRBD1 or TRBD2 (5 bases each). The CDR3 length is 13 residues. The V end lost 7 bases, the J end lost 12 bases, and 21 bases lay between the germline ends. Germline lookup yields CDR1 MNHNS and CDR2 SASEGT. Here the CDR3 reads CASTLPGRRPEYF. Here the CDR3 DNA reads TGTGCCAGCACCCTCCCGGGACGCCGGCCTGAGTACTTC.

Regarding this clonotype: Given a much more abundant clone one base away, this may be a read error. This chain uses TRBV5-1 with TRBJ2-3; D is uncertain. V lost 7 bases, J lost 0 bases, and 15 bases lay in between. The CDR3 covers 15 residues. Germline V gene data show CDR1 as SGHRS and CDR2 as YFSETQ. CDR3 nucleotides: TGCGCCAGCGAAAACGGCATCGAGAGCACAGATACGCAGTATTTT. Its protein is CASENGIESTDTQYF.

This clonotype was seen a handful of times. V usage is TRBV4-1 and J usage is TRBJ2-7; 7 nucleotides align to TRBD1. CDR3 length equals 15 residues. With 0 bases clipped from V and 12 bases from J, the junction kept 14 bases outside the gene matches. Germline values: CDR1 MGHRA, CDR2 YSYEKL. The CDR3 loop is CASSQEPGTVFQGYF. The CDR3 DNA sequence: TGCGCCAGCAGCCAAGAGCCCGGGACAGTTTTCCAGGGGTACTTC.

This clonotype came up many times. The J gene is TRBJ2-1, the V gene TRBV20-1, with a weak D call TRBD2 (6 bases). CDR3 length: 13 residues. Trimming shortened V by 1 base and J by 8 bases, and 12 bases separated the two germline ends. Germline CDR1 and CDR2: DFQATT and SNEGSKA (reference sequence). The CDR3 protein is CSARVAARDEQFF. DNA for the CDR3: TGCAGTGCTAGAGTAGCGGCCCGCGATGAGCAGTTCTTC.

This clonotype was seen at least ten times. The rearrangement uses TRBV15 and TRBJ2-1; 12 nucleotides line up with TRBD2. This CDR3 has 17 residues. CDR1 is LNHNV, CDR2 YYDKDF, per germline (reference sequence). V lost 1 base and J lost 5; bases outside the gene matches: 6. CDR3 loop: CATSRGPRLAGDNEQFF. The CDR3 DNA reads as TGTGCCACCAGCAGAGGTCCCCGACTAGCGGGAGACAATGAGCAGTTCTTC.

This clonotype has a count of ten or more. Here the CDR3 reads CASSLAGTRNNQPQHF. The CDR3 DNA is TGTGCCAGCAGTTTAGCCGGGACCCGTAATAATCAGCCCCAGCATTTT. V gene TRBV12-3 or TRBV12-4 combines with J gene TRBJ1-5, with TRBD1 as a possible D gene (5 bases). V was cut by 0 bases and J by 4 bases, with 13 bases left in between. The CDR3 runs to 16 residues.

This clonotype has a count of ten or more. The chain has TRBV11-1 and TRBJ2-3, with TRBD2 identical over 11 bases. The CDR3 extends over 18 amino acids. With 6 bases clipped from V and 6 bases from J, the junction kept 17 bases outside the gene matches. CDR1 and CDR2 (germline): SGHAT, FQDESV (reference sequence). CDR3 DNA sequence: TGTGCCAGCAGATCCGGGACACTTTGGACTAGCGGGCCCGATACGCAGTATTTT. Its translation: CASRSGTLWTSGPDTQYF.

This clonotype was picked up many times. The CDR3 DNA sequence: TGTGCCATCAGCGAGGCCGTTTCCTACAATGAGCAGTTCTTC. It is translated as CAISEAVSYNEQFF. V usage is TRBV10-3 and J usage is TRBJ2-1; D ambiguous. V lost 6 bases, J lost 1 base, and 10 bases lay in between. Germline-derived CDR1 and CDR2 are ENHRY and SYGVKD. This CDR3 is built from 14 residues.

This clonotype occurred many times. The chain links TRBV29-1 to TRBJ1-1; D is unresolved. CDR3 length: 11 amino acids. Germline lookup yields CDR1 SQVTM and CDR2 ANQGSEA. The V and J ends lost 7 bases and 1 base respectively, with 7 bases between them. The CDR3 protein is CSGGGNTEAFF. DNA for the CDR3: TGCAGCGGGGGAGGGAACACTGAAGCTTTCTTT.

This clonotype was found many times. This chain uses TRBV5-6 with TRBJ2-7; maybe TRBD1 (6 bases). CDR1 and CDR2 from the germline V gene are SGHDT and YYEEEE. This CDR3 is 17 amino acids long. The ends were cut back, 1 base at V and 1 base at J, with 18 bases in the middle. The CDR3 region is CASSLIRGQPWSYEQYF. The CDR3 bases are TGTGCCAGCAGCTTGATACGCGGACAGCCCTGGTCCTACGAGCAGTACTTC.

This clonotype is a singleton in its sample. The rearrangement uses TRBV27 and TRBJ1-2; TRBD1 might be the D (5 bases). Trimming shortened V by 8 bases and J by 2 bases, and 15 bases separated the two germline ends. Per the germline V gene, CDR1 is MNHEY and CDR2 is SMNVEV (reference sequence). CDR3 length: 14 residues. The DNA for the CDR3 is TGTGCCAGCTCGGGGCAGGCCACAAACTATGGCTACACCTTC. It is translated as CASSGQATNYGYTF.

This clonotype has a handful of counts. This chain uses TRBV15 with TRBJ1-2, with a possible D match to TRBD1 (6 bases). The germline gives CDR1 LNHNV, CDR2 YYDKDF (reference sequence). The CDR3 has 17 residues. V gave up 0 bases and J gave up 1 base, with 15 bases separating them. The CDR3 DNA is TGTGCCACCAGCAGAGATCTATCGGACAGCTTTAACTATGGCTACACCTTC. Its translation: CATSRDLSDSFNYGYTF.